This T cell receptor beta chain originates from a study of blood T cell repertoires in COVID-19. Turning to the study itself: Italy, Spain and the United States were the sources of the convalescent and acute COVID-19 samples. Sources were T cells, B-cell-depleted T cells, or PBMCs; the material itself was cDNA or gDNA.

The V segment lost 2 bases and the J segment 8 bases; nucleotides outside the gene matches: 3. The CDR3 covers 14 residues. Germline values: CDR1 MNHEY, CDR2 SMNVEV (reference sequence). This clone turned up a few times. Authors' processing steps: The authors estimated nucleated cell counts from reference gene primer amplification. Data came from immunoSEQ multiplex PCR; TCRdb stores just in-frame clones and leaves some out. V and J calls and clone size come straight from that table; D and trimming were deduced from the DNA. Of under 100,000 clones detected, around four fifths appear once; the ten largest clones hold about 3.4%.

The J gene is TRBJ2-2, the V gene TRBV27; 9 nucleotides line up with TRBD2. Source material: peripheral blood. This TCR derives from a man between 45 and 60 years old with acute or convalescent COVID-19. CDR3 loop: CASSLAGGPGELFF. DNA of the CDR3: TGTGCCAGCAGTTTAGCGGGGGGGCCTGGGGAGCTGTTTTTT.